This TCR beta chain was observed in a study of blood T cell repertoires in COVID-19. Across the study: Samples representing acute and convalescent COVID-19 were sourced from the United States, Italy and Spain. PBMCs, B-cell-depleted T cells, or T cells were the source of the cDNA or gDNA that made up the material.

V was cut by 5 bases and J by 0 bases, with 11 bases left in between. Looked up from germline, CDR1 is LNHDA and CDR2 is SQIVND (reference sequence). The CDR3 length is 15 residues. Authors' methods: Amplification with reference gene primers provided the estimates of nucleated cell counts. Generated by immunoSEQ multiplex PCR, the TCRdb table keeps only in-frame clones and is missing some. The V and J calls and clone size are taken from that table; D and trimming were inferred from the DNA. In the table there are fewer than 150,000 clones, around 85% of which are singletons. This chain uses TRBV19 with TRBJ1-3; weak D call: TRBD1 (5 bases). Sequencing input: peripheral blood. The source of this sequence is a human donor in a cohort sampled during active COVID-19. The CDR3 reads CASSPTTDSGNTIYF. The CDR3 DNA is TGTGCCAGTAGTCCAACGACAGACTCTGGAAACACCATATATTTT.